This T cell receptor (beta chain) was sequenced for a study of blood T cell repertoires in COVID-19. Study background: Acute and convalescent COVID-19 specimens originated in the United States, Italy and Spain. Sources were T cells, B-cell-depleted T cells, or PBMCs; the material itself was cDNA or gDNA.

The Seattle site enrolled patients during active infection and followed them longitudinally. This CDR3 comprises 14 residues. Germline assignment: CDR1 LGHNA and CDR2 YNFKEQ. The junction had 3 bases not matched to a gene; V was cut back by 2 bases and J by 6 bases. Sequencing was performed with immunoSEQ multiplex PCR; in TCRdb, only in-frame clones are kept and a portion is missing. The table includes about 200,000 clones, 85% to 95% detected once. The sample taken for sequencing was peripheral blood. The chain recombines TRBV4-2 with TRBJ2-7; the match to TRBD2 covers 11 bases. The receptor was derived from a man aged 25-45 years with COVID-19, enrolled during active disease. The CDR3 nucleotides are TGTGCCAGCAGCCAATCAGGACTAGCGGGCGAGCAGTACTTC. Protein product: CASSQSGLAGEQYF.